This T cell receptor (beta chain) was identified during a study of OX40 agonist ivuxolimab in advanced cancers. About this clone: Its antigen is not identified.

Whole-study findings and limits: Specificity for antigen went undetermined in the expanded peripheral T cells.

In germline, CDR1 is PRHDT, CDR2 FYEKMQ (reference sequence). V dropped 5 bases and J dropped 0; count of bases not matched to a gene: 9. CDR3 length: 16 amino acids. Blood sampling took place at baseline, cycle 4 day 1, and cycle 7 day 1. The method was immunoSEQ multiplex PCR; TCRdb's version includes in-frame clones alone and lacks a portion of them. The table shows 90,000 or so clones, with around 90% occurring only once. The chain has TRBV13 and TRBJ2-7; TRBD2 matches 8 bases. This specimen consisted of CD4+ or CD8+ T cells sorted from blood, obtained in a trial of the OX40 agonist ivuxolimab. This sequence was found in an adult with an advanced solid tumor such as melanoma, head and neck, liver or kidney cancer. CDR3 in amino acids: CASSRNPSGGSYEQYF. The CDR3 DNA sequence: TGTGCCAGCAGCAGAAACCCCAGCGGGGGCTCCTACGAGCAGTACTTC.